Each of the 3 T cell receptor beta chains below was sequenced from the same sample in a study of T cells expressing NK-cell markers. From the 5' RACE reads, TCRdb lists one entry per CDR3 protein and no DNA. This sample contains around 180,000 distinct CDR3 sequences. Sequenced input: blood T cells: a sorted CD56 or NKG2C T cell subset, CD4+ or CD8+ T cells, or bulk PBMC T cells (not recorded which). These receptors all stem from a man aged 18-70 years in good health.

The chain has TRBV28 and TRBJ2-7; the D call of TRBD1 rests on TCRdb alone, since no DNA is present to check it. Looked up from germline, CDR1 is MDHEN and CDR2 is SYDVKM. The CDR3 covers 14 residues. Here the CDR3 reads CASSYMGGVYEQYF.

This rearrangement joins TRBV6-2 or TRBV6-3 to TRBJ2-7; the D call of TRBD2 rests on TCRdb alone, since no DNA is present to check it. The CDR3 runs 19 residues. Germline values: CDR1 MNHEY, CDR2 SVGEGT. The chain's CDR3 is CASSYSGGWEVDSTPEQYF.

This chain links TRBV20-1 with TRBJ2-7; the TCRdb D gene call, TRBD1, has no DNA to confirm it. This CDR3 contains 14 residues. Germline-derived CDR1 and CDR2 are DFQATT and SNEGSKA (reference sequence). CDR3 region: CSARAEDNSYEQYF.